One and the same sample provided the 23 T cell receptor beta chains below, sequenced in a study of neurological immune-mediated disorders. Each CDR3 protein is one row after TCRdb ran MiXCR on the 5' RACE reads. The table records about 87,000 distinct CDR3 sequences, 3% to 4.5% of them present only once. The sample was PBMCs. These TCRs come from a woman aged 45-65 years with multiple sclerosis.

This clonotype has a count of ten or more. CDR3 in DNA: TGCGCCAGCAGCTTGGAGGGGGGGGCGTATAGCTACGAGCAGTACTTC. This translates into CASSLEGGAYSYEQYF. V gene TRBV5-1 combines with J gene TRBJ2-7; a weak D match, TRBD2 (7 bases). Germline V CDR1 and CDR2: SGHRS, YFSETQ. Between the trimmed V and J ends, which lost 0 bases and 3 bases, there was a span of 16 bases. The CDR3 consists of 16 residues. The full variable domain, with the rest looked up from reference TRBV5-1 and TRBJ2-7, is KAGVTQTPRYLIKTRGQQVTLSCSPISGHRSVSWYQQTPGQGLQFLFEYFSETQRNKGNFPGRFSGRQFSNSRSEMNVSTLELGDSALYLCASSLEGGAYSYEQYFGPGTRLTVT.

Ten or more counts support this clonotype. The genes are TRBV20-1 and TRBJ1-6; D might be TRBD1 (5 bases). Germline assignment: CDR1 DFQATT and CDR2 SNEGSKA (reference sequence). The CDR3 consists of 12 residues. V was shortened by 6 bases and J by 9 bases, with 12 bases between the two germline ends. CDR3 bases: TGCAGTGCCCCCCTTACAGGTTCACCCCTCCACTTT. This translates into CSAPLTGSPLHF.

This clonotype was seen more than once but under ten times. The chain is built from TRBV5-1 and TRBJ2-3; perhaps D is TRBD1 or TRBD2 (6 bases each). Deletions cut 2 bases from V and 8 bases from J, with 18 bases between. From germline, CDR1 is SGHRS and CDR2 YFSETQ. The CDR3 runs to 15 residues. The CDR3 coding sequence is TGCGCCAGCAGCTTTGACGGCCGGGGGCTAGGTACGCAGTATTTT. Translation: CASSFDGRGLGTQYF.

This clonotype was detected ten times or more. This chain connects TRBV5-1 to TRBJ2-5; D is possibly TRBD2 (5 bases). CDR3 length equals 12 residues. From germline, CDR1 is SGHRS and CDR2 YFSETQ. With 5 bases removed from V and 4 bases from J, the gap between germline ends came to 9 bases. In DNA, the CDR3 is TGCGCCAGCAGAGGGAGTTCAGAGACCCAGTACTTC. Protein sequence: CASRGSSETQYF.

This clonotype was seen at least ten times. This sequence joins TRBV5-1 and TRBJ1-2, with D unresolved. Trimming left V 0 bases short and J 4 bases short, with 7 bases between. Germline assignment: CDR1 SGHRS and CDR2 YFSETQ. The CDR3 is 13 residues long. The CDR3 region is CASSLDQVYGYTF. The CDR3 nucleotides are TGCGCCAGCAGCTTGGATCAGGTCTATGGCTACACCTTC.

This clonotype was detected ten times or more. The chain uses TRBV7-2 and TRBJ1-6, with D unclear. V dropped 2 bases and J dropped 8 bases, with 16 bases sitting between them. Germline V CDR1 and CDR2: SGHTA, FQGNSA. The CDR3 totals 16 residues. The CDR3 bases are TGTGCCAGCAGCTTAAGAGTCCCGAAAGTTGATTCACCCCTCCACTTT. Protein product: CASSLRVPKVDSPLHF.

This clonotype was recorded at least ten times. The chain is built from TRBV15 and TRBJ2-3; D not resolved. Trimming removed 9 bases at V and 3 bases at J, with 13 bases between. Germline CDR1 LNHNV, CDR2 YYDKDF (reference sequence). CDR3 length: 13 residues. CDR3 loop: CATCPAGTDTQYF. The CDR3 DNA is TGTGCCACTTGCCCGGCCGGGACAGATACGCAGTATTTT.

This clonotype was seen repeatedly, ten times or more. DNA of the CDR3: TGCAGTGCTAGAAAGTCTAGCGGGGTGGGTGAGCAGTTCTTC. This translates into CSARKSSGVGEQFF. The chain carries TRBV20-1 and TRBJ2-1; 9 bases match TRBD2. The CDR3 has 14 amino acids. Germline CDR1 reads DFQATT; CDR2 reads SNEGSKA (reference sequence). Unmatched junction bases numbered 8, after V lost 2 bases and J lost 9 bases.

This clonotype was counted between two and nine times. This clone may be a read error of a much larger clone one base away. The rearrangement uses TRBV2 and TRBJ1-5; D unclear. Germline lookup yields CDR1 SNHLY and CDR2 FYNNEI. The CDR3 has 14 amino acids. The CDR3 reads CASSLHRSNQPQNF. CDR3 bases: TGTGCCAGCTCCCTACATAGGAGCAATCAGCCCCAGAATTTT.

This clonotype was observed at least ten times. The chain has TRBV6-6 and TRBJ2-2; TRBD2 matches 9 bases. The CDR3 has 16 residues. The germline CDR1 and CDR2 sequences are MNHNY and SVGAGI (reference sequence). The trim removed 1 base at V and 1 base at J, leaving 1 base unmatched. DNA for the CDR3: TGTGCCAGCAGTTACTTACTAGCGGGGAACACCGGGGAGCTGTTTTTT. The encoded protein is CASSYLLAGNTGELFF.

V gene TRBV5-1 combines with J gene TRBJ2-1; D remains unclear. This CDR3 comprises 14 residues. Trimming took 3 bases from V and 2 from J, leaving 9 bases between them. Germline V gene data show CDR1 as SGHRS and CDR2 as YFSETQ. DNA for the CDR3: TGCGCCAGCAGCTCCCAGGAGACCTACAATGAGCAGTTCTTC. It yields the protein CASSSQETYNEQFF.

The sample holds many counts of this clonotype. V gene TRBV5-1 combines with J gene TRBJ2-6; D perhaps matches TRBD2 (5 bases). Trimming cost V 1 base and J 0 bases, with 8 bases left between them. Germline V gene sequence: CDR1 SGHRS, CDR2 YFSETQ. This CDR3 has 16 residues. The CDR3 spells CASSLIAGSGANVLTF. The CDR3 DNA reads as TGCGCCAGCAGCTTGATCGCGGGCTCTGGGGCCAACGTCCTGACTTTC.

The chain joins TRBV20-1 to TRBJ2-7, with 7 bases matching TRBD1. CDR3 size: 17 residues. The V gene end was trimmed by 0 bases and the J gene end by 0 bases; junction bases not matched to a gene: 11. CDR1 and CDR2 (germline): DFQATT, SNEGSKA (reference sequence). CDR3: CSARDLGRQGPSYEQYF. CDR3 sequence (DNA): TGCAGTGCTAGAGATCTGGGCAGACAGGGTCCCTCCTACGAGCAGTACTTC.

This clonotype was seen repeatedly, ten times or more. The gene calls are TRBV15 and TRBJ2-7; a weak D match, TRBD1 (6 bases). Germline V gene lookup returns CDR1 LNHNV and CDR2 YYDKDF (reference sequence). The CDR3 covers 15 residues. Trimming cost V 6 bases and J 1 base, with 16 bases left between them. The CDR3 sequence: CATRMGGGQSYEQYF. CDR3 coding DNA: TGTGCCACCAGGATGGGTGGGGGCCAGTCCTACGAGCAGTACTTC.

This clonotype was observed at least ten times. V gene TRBV5-5 combines with J gene TRBJ2-1; either TRBD1 or TRBD2 may fit D (5 bases each). Trimming took off 2 bases at V and 7 bases at J, with 19 bases between the two ends. This CDR3 comprises 16 residues. Germline CDR1 and CDR2: SGHKS and YYEKEE (reference sequence). The CDR3 sequence is CASSFSLGTLGNEQFF. The CDR3 DNA is TGTGCCAGCAGCTTCTCGTTGGGGACCCTTGGGAATGAGCAGTTCTTC. Full variable domain (rest looked up from reference TRBV5-5 and TRBJ2-1): DAGVTQSPTHLIKTRGQQVTLRCSPISGHKSVSWYQQVLGQGPQFIFQYYEKEERGRGNFPDRFSARQFPNYSSELNVNALLLGDSALYLCASSFSLGTLGNEQFFGPGTRLTVL.

Many counts were recorded for this clonotype. The V call is TRBV7-9, the J call TRBJ2-1; 8 nucleotides line up with TRBD1. Germline V gives CDR1 SEHNR, CDR2 FQNEAQ (reference sequence). The J segment lost 8 bases and the V segment lost 11 bases, leaving 14 bases of the junction unmatched. The CDR3 is 14 residues long. The chain's CDR3 is CASQGVNGHDEQFF. For the CDR3, the DNA is TGTGCCTCACAGGGGGTCAATGGGCATGATGAGCAGTTCTTC.

In this sample, this clonotype turned up many times. CDR3 in DNA: TGCAGTGCTAGACAGAGAAGTCTCATAGCTTTCTTT. Translation: CSARQRSLIAFF. The V gene is TRBV20-1, the J gene TRBJ1-1; D is unclear. The V end lost 2 bases, the J end lost 10 bases, and 14 bases lay between the germline ends. This CDR3 comprises 12 residues. Germline loops: CDR1 DFQATT, CDR2 SNEGSKA (reference sequence).

This clonotype was counted a few times. The chain employs TRBV7-9 and TRBJ2-3, with TRBD2 identical over 7 bases. This CDR3 has 14 residues. V dropped 5 bases and J dropped 4; count of bases not matched to a gene: 6. Germline lookup yields CDR1 SEHNR and CDR2 FQNEAQ (reference sequence). The CDR3 region has the DNA TGTGCCAGCAGCGGGAGGGTGGGGTCAGATACGCAGTATTTT. It is translated as CASSGRVGSDTQYF.

This clonotype has ten or more counts. The chain couples TRBV5-1 to TRBJ2-1, with 7 nucleotides matching TRBD2. V was pared by 1 base and J by 0 bases, with 4 bases of the junction left unmatched. The CDR3 is 16 amino acids. CDR1 and CDR2 (germline): SGHRS, YFSETQ. This CDR3 reads CASSLWGTNSYNEQFF. For the CDR3, the DNA is TGCGCCAGCAGCTTGTGGGGGACTAACTCCTACAATGAGCAGTTCTTC.

This clonotype has at least ten counts. The chain uses TRBV14 and TRBJ2-1; D not certain. Germline V gives CDR1 SGHDN, CDR2 FVKESK. The CDR3 spans 12 residues. Deletions cut 1 base from V and 13 bases from J, with 11 bases between. The CDR3 coding sequence is TGTGCCAGCAGCCAAGTTACCCAAGTCCAGTTCTTC. Protein sequence: CASSQVTQVQFF.

Ten or more counts support this clonotype. This chain uses TRBV9 with TRBJ2-1; tentative D call: TRBD2 (7 bases). Trimming left V 2 bases short and J 2 bases short, with 11 bases between. This CDR3 comprises 15 residues. Germline-derived CDR1 and CDR2 are SGDLS and YYNGEE. The CDR3 sequence: CASSVGAGAYNEQFF. The DNA of the CDR3 is TGTGCCAGCAGCGTGGGGGCGGGGGCCTACAATGAGCAGTTCTTC.

This chain joins TRBV5-1 and TRBJ2-2; D uncertain. This CDR3 contains 16 residues. V was shortened by 0 bases and J by 0 bases, with 9 bases between the two germline ends. Germline V CDR1 and CDR2: SGHRS, YFSETQ. CDR3 DNA: TGCGCCAGCAGCTTGGGGGTTATTCCGAACACCGGGGAGCTGTTTTTT. Its protein product is CASSLGVIPNTGELFF.

This clonotype showed up many times. The chain recombines TRBV21-1 with TRBJ2-7; TRBD2 was called by the table and not checked on the DNA. TRBV21-1 is noted as a pseudogene. This CDR3 is 14 amino acids long. The CDR3 DNA reads as TGTGCCAGCAGCGCGGGACTAGCGGGGGACGAGCAGTACTTC. Protein product: CASSAGLAGDEQYF.